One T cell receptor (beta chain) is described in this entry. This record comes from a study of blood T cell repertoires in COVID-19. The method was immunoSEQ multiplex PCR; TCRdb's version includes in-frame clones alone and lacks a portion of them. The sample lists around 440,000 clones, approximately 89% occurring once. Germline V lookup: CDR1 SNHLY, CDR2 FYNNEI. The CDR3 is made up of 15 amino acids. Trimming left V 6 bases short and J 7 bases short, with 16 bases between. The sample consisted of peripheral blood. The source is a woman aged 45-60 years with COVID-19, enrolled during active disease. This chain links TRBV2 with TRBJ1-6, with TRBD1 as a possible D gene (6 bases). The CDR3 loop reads CASSAPGQVNSPLHF. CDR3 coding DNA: TGTGCCAGCAGCGCCCCGGGACAAGTCAATTCACCCCTCCACTTT.